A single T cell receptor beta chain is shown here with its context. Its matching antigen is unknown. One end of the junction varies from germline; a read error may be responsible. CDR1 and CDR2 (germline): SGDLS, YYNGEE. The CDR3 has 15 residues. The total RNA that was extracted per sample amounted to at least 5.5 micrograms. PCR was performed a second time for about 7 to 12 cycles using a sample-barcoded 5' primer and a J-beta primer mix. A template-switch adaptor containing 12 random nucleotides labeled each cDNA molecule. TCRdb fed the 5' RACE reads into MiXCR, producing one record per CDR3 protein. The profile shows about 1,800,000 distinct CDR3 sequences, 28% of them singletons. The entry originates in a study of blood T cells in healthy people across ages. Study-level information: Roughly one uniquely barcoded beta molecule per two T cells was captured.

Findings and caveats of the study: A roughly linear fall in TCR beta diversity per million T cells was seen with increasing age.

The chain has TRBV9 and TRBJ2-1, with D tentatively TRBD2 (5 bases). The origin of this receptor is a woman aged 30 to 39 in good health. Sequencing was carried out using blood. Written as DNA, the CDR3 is TGTGCCTGCAGCGCAGACGGCGGGTTCAGCAATGAGCAGTTCTTC. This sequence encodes CACSADGGFSNEQFF.